Listed below are T cell receptor beta chains from one sample, sequenced in a study of shared clonotypes between healthy human individuals. Assay used: immunoSEQ multiplex PCR; TCRdb lists only in-frame clones, some missing. Altogether fewer than 3 million clones are present, approximately 90% being singletons, with the ten largest covering around 0.35%. The sample was naive CD4+ T cells from PBMCs. The receptors derive from a man between 18 and 35 years old in good health. Some clones in this sample may be carry-over from other donors' samples. CDR3s include the opening cysteine and the closing phenylalanine or tryptophan. The D gene is left open where the match is weak. Expanded clones are given a class, and other clones once, few, many or no size at all.

CDR3 protein,CDR3 DNA,J gene,D gene,V gene,clone size
CASSFGGRTEAFF,TGTGCCAGTAGTTTTGGGGGGCGGACTGAAGCTTTCTTT,TRBJ1-1,NA,TRBV19,NA
CASSFPVRGGQETQYF,TGTGCCAGCAGTTTCCCGGTTCGGGGGGGCCAAGAGACCCAGTACTTC,TRBJ2-5,TRBD2,TRBV28,NA
CASSWGLAGYEQFF,TGTGCCAGCAGCTGGGGACTAGCGGGATATGAGCAGTTCTTC,TRBJ2-1,TRBD2,TRBV7-8,NA
CASSSRTGLNTEAFF,TGCGCCAGCAGCTCCCGGACAGGGTTGAACACTGAAGCTTTCTTT,TRBJ1-1,TRBD1,TRBV5-1,NA
CASSFPSGRNKQFF,TGTGCCAGCAGCTTCCCTAGCGGAAGAAACAAGCAGTTCTTC,TRBJ2-1,TRBD2,TRBV5-6,NA
CASSLDATNEKLFF,TGTGCCAGCAGTTTGGATGCAACTAATGAAAAACTGTTTTTT,TRBJ1-4,NA,TRBV28,NA
CASSVAGGPSYEQYF,TGTGCCAGCAGCGTAGCGGGGGGCCCTTCCTACGAGCAGTACTTC,TRBJ2-7,NA,TRBV9,NA
CASSLVAGLVTGELFF,TGCGCCAGCAGCTTGGTGGCAGGGTTGGTTACCGGGGAGCTGTTTTTT,TRBJ2-2,NA,TRBV5-1,NA
CASSPLTGIGFF,TGTGCCAGCAGCCCATTGACAGGGATAGGGTTCTTC,TRBJ2-1,TRBD1,TRBV5-5,NA
CASGEGPHYGYTF,TGTGCCAGCGGGGAGGGCCCCCACTATGGCTACACCTTC,TRBJ1-2,NA,TRBV28,NA
CASSLVVVGTTGELFF,TGTGCCAGCAGCTTAGTTGTAGTGGGAACAACCGGGGAGCTGTTTTTT,TRBJ2-2,NA,TRBV7-6,few
CSVAGRSIELGNYGYTF,TGCAGCGTTGCGGGACGTTCTATCGAACTCGGTAACTATGGCTACACCTTC,TRBJ1-2,NA,TRBV29-1,once
CASSIAVVSGTEAFF,TGTGCCAGTAGTATCGCAGTGGTTTCGGGGACTGAAGCTTTCTTT,TRBJ1-1,NA,TRBV19,NA
CASSPGTAVYEQYF,TGTGCCAGCAGCCCCGGGACAGCCGTCTACGAGCAGTACTTC,TRBJ2-7,TRBD1,TRBV6-1,NA
CASSSRTGAETQYF,TGTGCCAGCAGCTCTCGGACAGGAGCGGAGACCCAGTACTTC,TRBJ2-5,TRBD1,TRBV7-2,NA
CASSLNPGTTSWGETQYF,TGTGCCAGCAGCCTAAACCCAGGGACTACATCCTGGGGGGAGACCCAGTACTTC,TRBJ2-5,TRBD2,TRBV9,NA
CASSLKRLGGELFF,TGTGCCAGCAGCTTGAAGCGGTTGGGCGGGGAGCTGTTTTTT,TRBJ2-2,NA,TRBV7-9,NA
CASSPGGGSTTQYF,TGCGCCAGCTCCCCGGGCGGCGGGAGTACTACGCAGTATTTT,TRBJ2-3,TRBD2,TRBV5-1,NA
CASSAGQGVSMNTEAFF,TGTGCCAGCAGCGCGGGACAGGGGGTATCCATGAACACTGAAGCTTTCTTT,TRBJ1-1,TRBD1,TRBV9,NA
CASSPQLATRTDTQYF,TGTGCCAGCAGCCCCCAACTAGCGACCCGCACAGATACGCAGTATTTT,TRBJ2-3,TRBD2,TRBV7-3,NA
CASSVESQGSEQYF,TGTGCCAGCAGCGTAGAGTCGCAGGGATCCGAGCAGTACTTC,TRBJ2-7,NA,TRBV9,once